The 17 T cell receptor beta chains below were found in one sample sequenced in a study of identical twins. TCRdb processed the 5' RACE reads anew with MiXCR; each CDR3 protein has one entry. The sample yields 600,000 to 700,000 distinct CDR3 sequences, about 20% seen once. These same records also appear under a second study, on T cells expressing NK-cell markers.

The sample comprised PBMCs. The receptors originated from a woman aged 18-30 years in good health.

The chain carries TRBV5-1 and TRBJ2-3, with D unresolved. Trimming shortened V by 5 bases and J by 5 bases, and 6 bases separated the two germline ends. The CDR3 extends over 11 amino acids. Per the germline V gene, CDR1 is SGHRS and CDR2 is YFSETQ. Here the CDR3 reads CASRIEDTQYF. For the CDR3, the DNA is TGCGCCAGCAGAATCGAAGATACGCAGTATTTT.

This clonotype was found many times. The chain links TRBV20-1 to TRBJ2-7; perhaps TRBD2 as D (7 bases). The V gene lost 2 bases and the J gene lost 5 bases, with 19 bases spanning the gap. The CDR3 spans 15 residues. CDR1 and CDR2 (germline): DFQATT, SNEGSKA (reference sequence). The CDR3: CSARLGARESDEQYF. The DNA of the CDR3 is TGCAGTGCTAGACTGGGGGCGCGGGAGTCTGACGAGCAGTACTTC.

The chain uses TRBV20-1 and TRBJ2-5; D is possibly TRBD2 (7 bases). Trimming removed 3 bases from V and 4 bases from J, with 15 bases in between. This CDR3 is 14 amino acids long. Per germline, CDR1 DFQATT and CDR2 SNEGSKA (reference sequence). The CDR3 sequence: CSASGGGRGETQYF. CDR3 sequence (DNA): TGCAGTGCTAGTGGGGGGGGCCGAGGAGAGACCCAGTACTTC.

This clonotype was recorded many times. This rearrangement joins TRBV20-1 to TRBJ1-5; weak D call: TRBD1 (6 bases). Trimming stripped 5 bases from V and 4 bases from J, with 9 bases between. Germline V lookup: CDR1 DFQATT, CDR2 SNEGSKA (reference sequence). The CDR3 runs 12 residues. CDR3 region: CSAGQNNQPQHF. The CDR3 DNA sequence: TGCAGTGCTGGACAGAATAATCAGCCCCAGCATTTT.

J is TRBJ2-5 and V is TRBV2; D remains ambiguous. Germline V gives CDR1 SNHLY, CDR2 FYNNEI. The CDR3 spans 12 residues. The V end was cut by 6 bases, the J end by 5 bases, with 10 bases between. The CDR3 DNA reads TGTGCCAGCAGGTCACATGGGGAGACCCAGTACTTC. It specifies CASRSHGETQYF.

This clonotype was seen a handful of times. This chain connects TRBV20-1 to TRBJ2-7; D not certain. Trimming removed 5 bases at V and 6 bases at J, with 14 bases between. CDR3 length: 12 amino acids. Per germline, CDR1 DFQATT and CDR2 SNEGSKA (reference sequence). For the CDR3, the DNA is TGCAGTGCTCGATCCTTACGGGCCGAGCAGTACTTC. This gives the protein CSARSLRAEQYF.

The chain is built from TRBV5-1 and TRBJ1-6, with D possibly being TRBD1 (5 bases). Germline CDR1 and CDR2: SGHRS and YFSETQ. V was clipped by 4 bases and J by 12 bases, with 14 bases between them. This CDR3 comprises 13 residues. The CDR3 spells CASSPGFREPLHF. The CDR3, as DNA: TGCGCCAGCAGCCCAGGGTTTAGAGAACCCCTCCACTTT. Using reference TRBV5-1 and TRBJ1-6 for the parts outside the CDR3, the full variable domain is KAGVTQTPRYLIKTRGQQVTLSCSPISGHRSVSWYQQTPGQGLQFLFEYFSETQRNKGNFPGRFSGRQFSNSRSEMNVSTLELGDSALYLCASSPGFREPLHFGNGTRLTVT.

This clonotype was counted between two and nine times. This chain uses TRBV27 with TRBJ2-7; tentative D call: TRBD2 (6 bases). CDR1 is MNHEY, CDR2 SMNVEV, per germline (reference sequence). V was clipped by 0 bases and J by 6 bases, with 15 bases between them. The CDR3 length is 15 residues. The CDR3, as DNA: TGTGCCAGCAGTTTATCTGGACTACCCTCCGCCGAGCAGTACTTC. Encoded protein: CASSLSGLPSAEQYF.

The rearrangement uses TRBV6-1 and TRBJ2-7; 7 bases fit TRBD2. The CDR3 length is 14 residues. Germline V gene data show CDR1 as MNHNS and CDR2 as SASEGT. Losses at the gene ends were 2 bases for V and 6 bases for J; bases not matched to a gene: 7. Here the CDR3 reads CASSETGTGGEQYF. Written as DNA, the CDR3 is TGTGCCAGCAGTGAAACGGGGACGGGAGGCGAGCAGTACTTC.

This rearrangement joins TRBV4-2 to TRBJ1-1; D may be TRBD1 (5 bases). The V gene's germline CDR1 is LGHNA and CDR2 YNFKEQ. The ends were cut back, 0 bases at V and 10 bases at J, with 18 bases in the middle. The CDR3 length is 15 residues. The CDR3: CASSQDRTRGLGAFF. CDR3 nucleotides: TGTGCCAGCAGCCAAGATAGGACCCGGGGACTCGGAGCTTTCTTT.

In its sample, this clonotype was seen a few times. This chain's CDR3 is CAHGKAGGRVTDTQYF. CDR3 bases: TGTGCCCACGGCAAGGCGGGGGGCCGGGTCACAGATACGCAGTATTTT. The chain carries TRBV10-3 and TRBJ2-3; 8 positions agree with TRBD2. J lost 2 bases, V lost 11 bases, and 15 bases had no gene match. From germline, CDR1 is ENHRY and CDR2 SYGVKD. The CDR3 spans 16 residues.

CDR3 sequence: CSPRTGRGEAFF. The CDR3, as DNA: TGCAGCCCAAGGACAGGGAGGGGTGAAGCTTTCTTT. V and J are TRBV29-1 and TRBJ1-1, with 8 bases identical to TRBD1. The CDR3 contains 12 residues. Germline CDR1 and CDR2: SQVTM and ANQGSEA. V was pared by 8 bases and J by 7 bases, with 9 bases of the junction left unmatched. The whole variable domain, remainder taken from reference TRBV29-1 and TRBJ1-1, is SAVISQKPSRDICQRGTSLTIQCQVDSQVTMMFWYRQQPGQSLTLIATANQGSEATYESGFVIDKFPISRPNLTFSTLTVSNMSPEDSSIYLCSPRTGRGEAFFGQGTRLTVV.

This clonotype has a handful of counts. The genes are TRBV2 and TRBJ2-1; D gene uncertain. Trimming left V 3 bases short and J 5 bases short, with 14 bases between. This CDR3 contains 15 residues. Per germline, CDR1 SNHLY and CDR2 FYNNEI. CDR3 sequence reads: CASSDYGQVDNEQFF. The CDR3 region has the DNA TGTGCCAGCAGTGATTATGGGCAGGTTGACAATGAGCAGTTCTTC.

CDR3 in amino acids: CASSRGLARNEQFF. CDR3 DNA: TGTGCCAGCAGCCGAGGACTAGCTAGGAATGAGCAGTTCTTC. The chain couples TRBV7-3 to TRBJ2-1; 8 bases are a match to TRBD2. Per germline, CDR1 SGHTA and CDR2 FQGTGA. The junction had 7 bases not matched to a gene; V was cut back by 5 bases and J by 7 bases. The CDR3 totals 14 residues.

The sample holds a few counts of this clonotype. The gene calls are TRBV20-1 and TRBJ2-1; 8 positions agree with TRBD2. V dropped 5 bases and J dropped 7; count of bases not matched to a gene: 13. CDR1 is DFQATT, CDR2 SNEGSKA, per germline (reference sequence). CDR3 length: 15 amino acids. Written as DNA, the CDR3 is TGCAGTGCTTCCTCCCAGCGGGAGTTGGAGAATGAGCAGTTCTTC. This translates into CSASSQRELENEQFF.

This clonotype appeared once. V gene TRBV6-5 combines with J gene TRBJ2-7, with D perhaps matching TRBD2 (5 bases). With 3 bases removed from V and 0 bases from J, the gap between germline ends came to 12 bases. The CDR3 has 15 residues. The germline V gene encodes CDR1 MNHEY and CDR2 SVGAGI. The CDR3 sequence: CASSYGRGSSYEQYF. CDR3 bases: TGTGCCAGCAGTTATGGTCGGGGTAGCTCCTACGAGCAGTACTTC.

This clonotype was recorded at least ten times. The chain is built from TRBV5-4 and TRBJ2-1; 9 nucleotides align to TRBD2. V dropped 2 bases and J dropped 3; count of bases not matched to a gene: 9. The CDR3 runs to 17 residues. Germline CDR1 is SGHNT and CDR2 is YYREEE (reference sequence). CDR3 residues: CASSLLAGSGGYNEQFF. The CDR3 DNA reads TGTGCCAGCAGCTTACTGGCGGGTAGCGGGGGCTACAATGAGCAGTTCTTC.